The rows below give T cell receptor beta chains drawn from one sample of a study of T cell changes during pregnancy in multiple sclerosis. The assay was immunoSEQ multiplex PCR, and TCRdb's table has in-frame clones only and misses some. The repertoire includes tens of thousands of clones, around 92% of them detected once, and under 3% sits in the top ten. The sequenced sample was peripheral blood, obtained in the first trimester of pregnancy. The source is a female donor with multiple sclerosis, enrolled in a pregnancy study. CDR3s include the opening cysteine and the closing phenylalanine or tryptophan. The order of the fields is D gene, CDR3 length, V gene, clone size, J gene, CDR3 DNA, CDR3 protein. D genes are given only for firm matches. Not every row has a clone size; where given, it reads once, few, many or a size class.

>-|14|TRBV2|once|TRBJ2-3
TGTGCCAGCAGCGGGACTGGATGGGGGGATACGCAGTATTTT
CASSGTGWGDTQYF
>-|13|TRBV28|-|TRBJ2-7
TGTGCCAGCAGTTTAACCAGTTACTACGAGCAGTACTTC
CASSLTSYYEQYF
>-|15|TRBV19|once|TRBJ1-1
TGTGCCAGTAGCACTGCGGGACTCCAGAACACTGAAGCTTTCTTT
CASSTAGLQNTEAFF
>-|15|TRBV7-8|-|TRBJ1-1
TGTGCCAGCAGCTTAGATGAGGGCGAGGGTGCTGAAGCTTTCTTT
CASSLDEGEGAEAFF
>-|12|TRBV30|-|TRBJ1-1
TGTGCCTGTACAAAGATGAACACTGAAGCTTTCTTT
CACTKMNTEAFF
>TRBD2|15|TRBV6-1|-|TRBJ2-5
TGTGCCAGCAGCCTAGCGGGCGGGCCTCAAGAGACCCAGTACTTC
CASSLAGGPQETQYF
>TRBD1|16|TRBV5-1|-|TRBJ2-1
TGCGCCAGCAGCGGGGGGGGGACAGGGGGCCACAATGAGCAGTTCTTC
CASSGGGTGGHNEQFF
>TRBD2|14|TRBV5-4|-|TRBJ2-7
TGTGCCAGCAGCTTGGTAGCGGGAAACAACGAGCAGTACTTC
CASSLVAGNNEQYF
>TRBD1|15|TRBV5-4|once|TRBJ2-1
TGTGCCAGCAGCCAACGACAGGGTAAAAAGAATGAGCAGTTCTTC
CASSQRQGKKNEQFF
>-|13|TRBV11-3|-|TRBJ2-1
TGTGCCAGCAGCCAAGGGGCTTACAATGAGCAGTTCTTC
CASSQGAYNEQFF
>-|13|TRBV5-1|-|TRBJ1-6
TGCGCCAGCAGTCTTGGGGCCAATTCACCCCTCCACTTT
CASSLGANSPLHF
>-|18|TRBV28|-|TRBJ1-5
TGTGCCAGCAGTTTTGTCCCTAGGGGAGGGAATAGCAATCAGCCCCAGCATTTT
CASSFVPRGGNSNQPQHF
>-|16|TRBV10-3|once|TRBJ1-2
TGTGCCATCAGTGAGGCTGCGACACCGGTTAACTATGGCTACACCTTC
CAISEAATPVNYGYTF
>-|16|TRBV5-8|once|TRBJ1-2
TGTGCCAGCAGCTTGGGACAGGTCGCCAATGGGTATGGCTACACCTTC
CASSLGQVANGYGYTF
>TRBD2|16|TRBV18|-|TRBJ2-1
TGTGCCAGCTCACCACCGTCCGGGAGGGGTCGGAATGAGCAGTTCTTC
CASSPPSGRGRNEQFF
>TRBD1|15|TRBV11-1|-|TRBJ2-7
TGTGCCAGCAGCTTCGCGGCAGGGGGCACCTTCGAGCAGTACTTC
CASSFAAGGTFEQYF
>TRBD2|15|TRBV9|-|TRBJ2-1
TGTGCCAGCAGCGTGGGGGGACTAAACCACAATGAGCAGTTCTTC
CASSVGGLNHNEQFF
>-|15|TRBV1|-|TRBJ2-6
TGCACCAGCAGCTATGCACAAAGTCGGGCCAACGTCCTGACTTTC
CTSSYAQSRANVLTF
>-|14|TRBV7-8|-|TRBJ1-5
TGTGCCAGCAGCTATCTACAGGGCAATCAGCCCCAGCATTTT
CASSYLQGNQPQHF
>-|14|TRBV5-8|-|TRBJ2-3
TGTGCCAGCAGCTTGAGGAGTGCCACAGATACGCAGTATTTT
CASSLRSATDTQYF
>TRBD2|15|TRBV6-4|few|TRBJ2-1
TGTGCCAGCAGTGAACTAGCGGGAGACTACAATGAGCAGTTCTTC
CASSELAGDYNEQFF
>-|14|TRBV19|-|TRBJ2-3
TGTGCCAGTAGTACAACGGTAGGCACAGATACGCAGTATTTT
CASSTTVGTDTQYF
>-|15|TRBV5-1|-|TRBJ1-1
TGCGCCAGCAGCTTGGACAGTCTGGAGAACACTGAAGCTTTCTTT
CASSLDSLENTEAFF
>TRBD2|16|TRBV5-1|-|TRBJ2-3
TGCGCCAGCAGCCCACCGACTAGCGGGAGCACAGATACGCAGTATTTT
CASSPPTSGSTDTQYF
>TRBD2|12|TRBV10-3|few|TRBJ2-5
TGTGCCATCAGTACTAGCGTAGAGACCCAGTACTTC
CAISTSVETQYF
>TRBD1|14|TRBV9|-|TRBJ2-7
TGTGCCAGCAGCATAACCGGGACAGGCTACGAGCAGTACTTC
CASSITGTGYEQYF
>-|17|TRBV5-6|-|TRBJ1-1
TGTGCCAGCAGCTTGATGGGGGGAACGGTGGTAAACACTGAAGCTTTCTTT
CASSLMGGTVVNTEAFF
>-|14|TRBV4-1|-|TRBJ2-7
TGCGCCAGCAGCCTGCTAGAGGAGTCCTACGAGCAGTACTTC
CASSLLEESYEQYF
>TRBD1|17|TRBV10-1|-|TRBJ2-1
TGCGCCAGCAGTGAATTCGGGACAGCGCTTTACCTCAATGAGCAGTTCTTC
CASSEFGTALYLNEQFF
>-|14|TRBV27|-|TRBJ1-2
TGTGCCAGCAGTATGGACAGCTTTAACTATGGCTACACCTTC
CASSMDSFNYGYTF
>TRBD2|12|TRBV5-6|-|TRBJ2-1
TGTGCCAGCAGCGGGACTAGCGGGGAGCAGTTCTTC
CASSGTSGEQFF
>-|14|TRBV4-1|-|TRBJ2-7
TGCGCCAGCAGCCAAGCGGTTCGCTCCTACGAGCAGTACTTC
CASSQAVRSYEQYF
>-|15|TRBV6-1|-|TRBJ2-1
TGTGCCAGCAGCACCCTAGAGGTATCCTACAATGAGCAGTTCTTC
CASSTLEVSYNEQFF
>-|13|TRBV30|-|TRBJ2-7
TGTGCCTGCTCTCGGAGAGGATCCTACGAGCAGTACTTC
CACSRRGSYEQYF
>-|16|TRBV19|-|TRBJ2-1
TGTGCCAGTAGTACGAATCAAAGGCGGGCCTACAATGAGCAGTTCTTC
CASSTNQRRAYNEQFF
>TRBD2|16|TRBV9|-|TRBJ2-1
TGTGCCAGCAGCGGAACTAGCGGGGGCCCTTACAATGAGCAGTTCTTC
CASSGTSGGPYNEQFF
>-|16|TRBV7-2|-|TRBJ1-4
TGTGCCAGCAGCCGAGGTGTGGCAGGGGAAGATGAAAAACTGTTTTTT
CASSRGVAGEDEKLFF
>-|16|TRBV7-2|-|TRBJ1-5
TGTGCCAGCAGCTTATTTAGTCCCTGGAGCAATCAGCCCCAGCATTTT
CASSLFSPWSNQPQHF
>-|13|TRBV27|-|TRBJ1-2
TGTGCCAGCAGTTTAGCCCGAGACTATGGCTACACCTTC
CASSLARDYGYTF
>TRBD1|13|TRBV30|-|TRBJ2-7
TGTGCCTGGACCACCGGGACAGGGGTCGAGCAGTACTTC
CAWTTGTGVEQYF
>-|13|TRBV6-5|-|TRBJ2-7
TGTGCCAGCAGCCACCCCGGGACCTACGAGCAGTACTTC
CASSHPGTYEQYF
>TRBD1|17|TRBV15|-|TRBJ2-7
TGTGCCACCAGCGTTACACATTCCGGGACAGCTCCCTACGAGCAGTACTTC
CATSVTHSGTAPYEQYF
>-|10|TRBV29-1|-|TRBJ2-1
TGCAGCGTTGGGGCGGGCGGGATCTTCTTC
CSVGAGGIFF
>-|13|TRBV2|-|TRBJ2-5
TGTGCCAGCAGTGAATACGGGTTGGAGACCCAGTACTTC
CASSEYGLETQYF
>-|13|TRBV28|-|TRBJ1-2
TGTGCCAGCAGTTTAATCCAGGGCGCCGGCTACACCTTC
CASSLIQGAGYTF
>TRBD2|17|TRBV18|-|TRBJ2-5
TGTGCCAGCTCACCCGAGACTAGCGGGGGGACCCAAGAGACCCAGTACTTC
CASSPETSGGTQETQYF
>-|17|TRBV7-2|-|TRBJ2-7
TGTGCCAGCAGCTTAGGTCCACCGACAGGCGGGTCCTACGAGCAGTACTTC
CASSLGPPTGGSYEQYF
>-|14|TRBV30|-|TRBJ1-6
TGTGCCTGGAGGTTGAGTACTCCGAATTCACCCCTCCACTTT
CAWRLSTPNSPLHF
>-|13|TRBV6-1|once|TRBJ1-1
TGTGCCAGCAGTGCGGACTCTAACACTGAAGCTTTCTTT
CASSADSNTEAFF
>TRBD1|16|TRBV7-3|-|TRBJ1-1
TGTGCCAGCAGCTCTACAGGGGGAATGGTGAACACTGAAGCTTTCTTT
CASSSTGGMVNTEAFF
>TRBD1|15|TRBV28|-|TRBJ1-6
TGTGCCAGCAGTCGGAATACAGGGGCCTATTCACCCCTCCACTTT
CASSRNTGAYSPLHF
>TRBD1|14|TRBV7-2|-|TRBJ2-5
TGTGCCAGCAGCGCCGACAGGGGGGGAGAGACCCAGTACTTC
CASSADRGGETQYF
>TRBD2|17|TRBV28|-|TRBJ2-4
TGTGCCAGCAGTTTTGCGGCGGGGGAGGGGGCCAAAAACATTCAGTACTTC
CASSFAAGEGAKNIQYF
>-|16|TRBV5-1|-|TRBJ2-3
TGCGCCAGCAGCTTGGATTATTCCGGGGGCACAGATACGCAGTATTTT
CASSLDYSGGTDTQYF
>TRBD1|15|TRBV30|once|TRBJ1-5
TGTGCCTGGACCCCCGACAGGGATAGCAATCAGCCCCAGCATTTT
CAWTPDRDSNQPQHF
>-|15|TRBV28|-|TRBJ2-2
TGTGCCAGCAGTCCATGGGGCGTTAACACCGGGGAGCTGTTTTTT
CASSPWGVNTGELFF
>TRBD1|16|TRBV27|once|TRBJ2-1
TGTGCCAGCAGGACATCCCCGGGACAGGGCTTCGCTGAGCAGTTCTTC
CASRTSPGQGFAEQFF
>-|15|TRBV5-1|-|TRBJ2-2
TGCGCCAGCAGCCCTTCCGGGAGCGACACCGGGGAGCTGTTTTTT
CASSPSGSDTGELFF
>-|13|TRBV18|-|TRBJ2-1
TGTGCCAGCTCACCAGGGCCCTACGGTGAGCAGTTCTTC
CASSPGPYGEQFF